This T cell receptor (beta chain) originates from a study of cytomegalovirus exposure and HLA in healthy donors. Study observations and caveats: Roughly uniform sequencing depth across donors was assumed, possibly incorrectly. Some segments of the V type, notably TRBV6-2 and TRBV6-3, were excluded as indistinguishable. Later findings reportedly placed an Asian-associated ancestry cluster below the roughly 660-donor mean for N-insertions. A few chains tied to CMV proved CMV antigen-specific in vitro.

This clone was seen only a few times. The target antigen is unknown. Germline-derived CDR1 and CDR2 are GTSNPN and SVGIG (reference sequence). This CDR3 is built from 12 residues. The junction had 0 bases not matched to a gene; V was cut back by 5 bases and J by 1 base. The primer mix had 60 Vbeta and 13 Jbeta primers. Sequenced by immunoSEQ multiplex PCR; TCRdb stores in-frame clones only, minus some. The data contain roughly 180,000 clones, about four fifths of them singletons. This clonotype was sampled from a female donor in good health and CMV-seronegative. Sequencing input: PBMCs. The J gene is TRBJ2-7, the V gene TRBV30; 9 bases are shared with TRBD1. The CDR3 here is CAWGTGSYEQYF. In DNA form, the CDR3 reads TGTGCCTGGGGGACAGGGTCCTACGAGCAGTACTTC.